These T cell receptor beta chains were read from a single sample in a study of T cell responses to AZD1222 COVID-19 vaccine. The repertoire was sequenced with immunoSEQ multiplex PCR; TCRdb's copy has only in-frame clones and lacks some. The table lists more than 95,000 clones, 80% to 90% of them singletons. Sequenced here: peripheral blood, sampled on day 0 of AZD1222 vaccination. The receptors stem from an adult in good health. CDR3s include the opening cysteine and the closing phenylalanine or tryptophan. A D gene is named only where the DNA matches it firmly. Some rows have no size entry. The others give once, few or many, or a class for an expanded clone.

CDR3aa: CASSERLAKNIQYF; CDR3nt: TGTGCCAGCAGCGAACGGTTAGCCAAAAACATTCAGTACTTC; j_gene: TRBJ2-4; d_gene: .; v_gene: TRBV13; abundance: .
CDR3aa: CASSWDAMGEQYF; CDR3nt: TGTGCCAGCAGCTGGGACGCCATGGGCGAGCAGTACTTC; j_gene: TRBJ2-7; d_gene: .; v_gene: TRBV7-6; abundance: .
CDR3aa: CATEVGGARETQYF; CDR3nt: TGTGCCACAGAGGTGGGGGGGGCCCGAGAGACCCAGTACTTC; j_gene: TRBJ2-5; d_gene: .; v_gene: TRBV30; abundance: .
CDR3aa: CASSLQGALEAFF; CDR3nt: TGTGCCAGTAGCCTACAGGGGGCCCTTGAAGCTTTCTTT; j_gene: TRBJ1-1; d_gene: TRBD1; v_gene: TRBV19; abundance: .
CDR3aa: CASSLLRLAGAYEQYF; CDR3nt: TGTGCCAGCAGCTTGTTGCGACTAGCGGGAGCCTACGAGCAGTACTTC; j_gene: TRBJ2-7; d_gene: TRBD2; v_gene: TRBV5-5; abundance: .
CDR3aa: CATSGASGEGNEQFF; CDR3nt: TGTGCCACCAGTGGGGCTAGCGGGGAGGGGAATGAGCAGTTCTTC; j_gene: TRBJ2-1; d_gene: TRBD2; v_gene: TRBV24-1; abundance: few
CDR3aa: CASSVDGTQETQYF; CDR3nt: TGTGCCAGCAGCGTAGACGGGACCCAAGAGACCCAGTACTTC; j_gene: TRBJ2-5; d_gene: .; v_gene: TRBV9; abundance: .
CDR3aa: CAIGTRTYEQYF; CDR3nt: TGTGCCATCGGGACTAGGACCTACGAGCAGTACTTC; j_gene: TRBJ2-7; d_gene: TRBD2; v_gene: TRBV10-3; abundance: .
CDR3aa: CASSLGSGRGLPDTDTQYF; CDR3nt: TGTGCCAGCAGCCTTGGTAGCGGGAGAGGGCTCCCCGACACAGATACGCAGTATTTT; j_gene: TRBJ2-3; d_gene: TRBD2; v_gene: TRBV11-3; abundance: .
CDR3aa: CASSSQGANTEAFF; CDR3nt: TGTGCCAGCAGCTCACAGGGTGCGAACACTGAAGCTTTCTTT; j_gene: TRBJ1-1; d_gene: .; v_gene: TRBV7-3; abundance: .
CDR3aa: CSASRKAGLETQYF; CDR3nt: TGCAGTGCTAGTCGCAAAGCGGGATTAGAGACCCAGTACTTC; j_gene: TRBJ2-5; d_gene: TRBD2; v_gene: TRBV20-1; abundance: .
CDR3aa: CASSPGTGYQETQYF; CDR3nt: TGTGCCAGCAGCCCAGGGACAGGGTACCAAGAGACCCAGTACTTC; j_gene: TRBJ2-5; d_gene: TRBD1; v_gene: TRBV7-2; abundance: .
CDR3aa: CASSIRGWGEIEGNEQFF; CDR3nt: TGTGCCAGTAGTATAAGAGGGTGGGGGGAGATTGAGGGCAATGAGCAGTTCTTC; j_gene: TRBJ2-1; d_gene: .; v_gene: TRBV19; abundance: .
CDR3aa: CSVLPKGPNEQYF; CDR3nt: TGCAGCGTATTACCTAAGGGCCCGAACGAGCAGTACTTC; j_gene: TRBJ2-7; d_gene: .; v_gene: TRBV29-1; abundance: once
CDR3aa: CASRIPGPSSYTF; CDR3nt: TGTGCCAGCAGAATTCCGGGTCCTTCTAGCTACACCTTC; j_gene: TRBJ1-2; d_gene: .; v_gene: TRBV28; abundance: .
CDR3aa: CGTGYQETQYF; CDR3nt: TGTGGGACAGGGTACCAAGAGACCCAGTACTTC; j_gene: TRBJ2-5; d_gene: TRBD1; v_gene: TRBV27; abundance: .
CDR3aa: CASSIYGTANQPQHF; CDR3nt: TGTGCCAGCAGCATATACGGGACAGCAAATCAGCCCCAGCATTTT; j_gene: TRBJ1-5; d_gene: TRBD1; v_gene: TRBV7-8; abundance: .
CDR3aa: CASSALSYGYTF; CDR3nt: TGTGCCAGCAGCGCTTTAAGCTATGGCTACACCTTC; j_gene: TRBJ1-2; d_gene: .; v_gene: TRBV9; abundance: once
CDR3aa: CASSKGYVSERENGETQYF; CDR3nt: TGTGCCAGCAGCAAGGGGTATGTTAGCGAGCGGGAGAATGGCGAGACCCAGTACTTC; j_gene: TRBJ2-5; d_gene: .; v_gene: TRBV21-1; abundance: .
CDR3aa: CASSSSSGRLGETQYF; CDR3nt: TGTGCCAGCAGCTCGTCTAGCGGGAGGCTTGGAGAGACCCAGTACTTC; j_gene: TRBJ2-5; d_gene: TRBD2; v_gene: TRBV11-3; abundance: once
CDR3aa: CASSEATSGDFGEQYF; CDR3nt: TGTGCCAGCAGTGAAGCAACTAGCGGAGACTTTGGAGAGCAGTACTTC; j_gene: TRBJ2-7; d_gene: TRBD2; v_gene: TRBV6-1; abundance: few
CDR3aa: CASSLSGTGELFF; CDR3nt: TGCGCCAGCAGCCTCAGCGGGACCGGGGAGCTGTTTTTT; j_gene: TRBJ2-2; d_gene: .; v_gene: TRBV4-1; abundance: .
CDR3aa: CASSLVGMYEQYF; CDR3nt: TGTGCCAGCAGCTTAGTTGGGATGTACGAGCAGTACTTC; j_gene: TRBJ2-7; d_gene: .; v_gene: TRBV7-9; abundance: .
CDR3aa: CASSDSSGLVDTGELFF; CDR3nt: TGTGCCAGCAGTGACTCCTCGGGACTAGTTGACACCGGGGAGCTGTTTTTT; j_gene: TRBJ2-2; d_gene: TRBD2; v_gene: TRBV6-4; abundance: .
CDR3aa: CAISEGPSGREDTQYF; CDR3nt: TGTGCCATCAGTGAAGGGCCTAGCGGGAGAGAAGATACGCAGTATTTT; j_gene: TRBJ2-3; d_gene: TRBD2; v_gene: TRBV10-3; abundance: .
CDR3aa: CASSLSTSSNQPQHF; CDR3nt: TGTGCCAGCAGCTTGTCCACTAGTAGCAATCAGCCCCAGCATTTT; j_gene: TRBJ1-5; d_gene: .; v_gene: TRBV7-8; abundance: .
CDR3aa: CASSLETGRNTEAFF; CDR3nt: TGCGCCAGCAGCTTGGAGACAGGGAGAAACACTGAAGCTTTCTTT; j_gene: TRBJ1-1; d_gene: TRBD1; v_gene: TRBV5-1; abundance: .
CDR3aa: CASSSGRYNEQFF; CDR3nt: TGTGCCAGCTCTAGCGGGCGTTACAATGAGCAGTTCTTC; j_gene: TRBJ2-1; d_gene: TRBD2; v_gene: TRBV6-5; abundance: .
CDR3aa: CATSRAGGSYEQYF; CDR3nt: TGTGCCACCAGCAGAGCAGGCGGCTCCTACGAGCAGTACTTC; j_gene: TRBJ2-7; d_gene: .; v_gene: TRBV15; abundance: .
CDR3aa: CASSLPFGPGEQYF; CDR3nt: TGTGCCAGCAGCTTACCCTTCGGACCGGGAGAGCAGTACTTC; j_gene: TRBJ2-7; d_gene: .; v_gene: TRBV11-2; abundance: .
CDR3aa: CASSYGDRGPEKLFF; CDR3nt: TGTGCCAGCAGTTACGGAGACAGGGGTCCTGAAAAACTGTTTTTT; j_gene: TRBJ1-4; d_gene: TRBD1; v_gene: TRBV6-5; abundance: .
CDR3aa: CASSPLANSYNEQFF; CDR3nt: TGTGCCAGCAGTCCTCTTGCCAACTCCTACAATGAGCAGTTCTTC; j_gene: TRBJ2-1; d_gene: .; v_gene: TRBV27; abundance: .
CDR3aa: CASSPLGNLDEQFF; CDR3nt: TGTGCCAGCAGTCCCTTAGGAAATCTCGACGAGCAGTTCTTC; j_gene: TRBJ2-1; d_gene: .; v_gene: TRBV28; abundance: .
CDR3aa: CSGGTGTGYGYTF; CDR3nt: TGCAGCGGTGGAACAGGGACAGGGTACGGCTACACCTTC; j_gene: TRBJ1-2; d_gene: TRBD1; v_gene: TRBV29-1; abundance: .
CDR3aa: CASSLGPAGGAHGYTF; CDR3nt: TGTGCCAGCAGCTTAGGCCCGGCAGGGGGCGCCCATGGCTACACCTTC; j_gene: TRBJ1-2; d_gene: TRBD1; v_gene: TRBV13; abundance: .
CDR3aa: CASSLWQTYEQYF; CDR3nt: TGTGCCAGCAGCTTATGGCAGACCTACGAGCAGTACTTC; j_gene: TRBJ2-7; d_gene: .; v_gene: TRBV13; abundance: .
CDR3aa: CASSLLGVGNTIYF; CDR3nt: TGTGCCAGCAGCTTATTAGGGGTCGGAAACACCATATATTTT; j_gene: TRBJ1-3; d_gene: .; v_gene: TRBV5-6; abundance: .
CDR3aa: CASSPLLEETQYF; CDR3nt: TGTGCCAGCAGCCCATTACTTGAAGAGACCCAGTACTTC; j_gene: TRBJ2-5; d_gene: .; v_gene: TRBV7-9; abundance: .
CDR3aa: CASSTRQGGETQYF; CDR3nt: TGTGCCAGCAGCACAAGACAGGGAGGAGAGACCCAGTACTTC; j_gene: TRBJ2-5; d_gene: .; v_gene: TRBV9; abundance: .
CDR3aa: CASSLVGQGAEQYF; CDR3nt: TGTGCCAGCAGCTTAGTCGGGCAGGGCGCCGAGCAGTACTTC; j_gene: TRBJ2-7; d_gene: .; v_gene: TRBV7-2; abundance: .
CDR3aa: CASSLRRALEQYF; CDR3nt: TGTGCCAGCAGCTTACGCAGGGCCCTCGAGCAGTACTTC; j_gene: TRBJ2-7; d_gene: .; v_gene: TRBV13; abundance: .